These 9 T cell receptor beta chains were sequenced from one sample in a study of beta chain features in type 1 diabetes. Study-wide results and caveats: Type 1 diabetes patients had moderately but significantly shorter TCRB CDR3s in all four CD4+ subsets.

Antigens of these TCRs are unknown. The investigators reverse transcribed all of the isolated RNA, so they sequenced expressed TCRB transcripts. Assay used: immunoSEQ multiplex PCR; TCRdb lists only in-frame clones, some missing. Of 250,000 to 350,000 clones in the sample, about 13% were seen once. The specimen sequenced was naive CD4+ T cells from blood. All receptors derive from a man between 25 and 39 years old with type 1 diabetes.

This clone showed up just a few times. The chain links TRBV6-1 to TRBJ2-6; D ambiguous. Germline CDR1 is MNHNS and CDR2 is SASEGT. The CDR3 extends over 14 amino acids. Trimming removed 7 bases at V and 4 bases at J, with 11 bases between. The CDR3 bases are TGTGCCAGCACAGGATGGTACGGGGCCAACGTCCTGACTTTC. This translates into CASTGWYGANVLTF.

The chain uses TRBV2 and TRBJ2-5; D might be TRBD2 (6 bases). From germline, CDR1 is SNHLY and CDR2 FYNNEI. The CDR3 spans 11 residues. Deletions cut 11 bases from V and 2 bases from J, with 9 bases between. Here the CDR3 DNA reads TGTGCCGGGGGACTTCAAGAGACCCAGTACTTC. Translated: CAGGLQETQYF.

This clone has more than one count but fewer than ten. The chain links TRBV5-1 to TRBJ2-7; TRBD2 aligns across 13 bases. The germline V gene encodes CDR1 SGHRS and CDR2 YFSETQ. The CDR3 consists of 15 residues. The J segment lost 8 bases and the V segment lost 0 bases, leaving 5 bases of the junction unmatched. The CDR3 sequence: CASSLEGLAGVQQYF. DNA of the CDR3: TGCGCCAGCAGCTTGGAAGGACTAGCGGGAGTCCAGCAGTACTTC.

This clone has only a few counts. CDR3 loop: CASSPQGGITEAFF. The CDR3, as DNA: TGTGCCAGCTCACCTCAGGGAGGGATCACTGAAGCTTTCTTT. The rearrangement joins TRBV18 to TRBJ1-1; maybe TRBD1 (5 bases). The V gene lost 3 bases and the J gene lost 4 bases, with 12 bases spanning the gap. This CDR3 is built from 14 residues. Germline V gene data show CDR1 as KGHSH and CDR2 as LQKENI.

The V gene is TRBV4-3, the J gene TRBJ2-7, with 10 bases that match TRBD2. V shed 4 bases, J shed 4 bases, and the junction held 13 bases outside the gene matches. CDR1 is LGHNA and CDR2 is YSLEER in the germline V gene. The CDR3 contains 17 residues. CDR3 bases: TGCGCCAGCAGCCTTAGGGGAGGCACTAGCGGGACGTACGAGCAGTACTTC. This sequence encodes CASSLRGGTSGTYEQYF.

This clone came up a few times. The V and J genes are TRBV29-1 and TRBJ2-1; D unresolved. V was clipped by 2 bases and J by 4 bases, with 9 bases between them. From germline, CDR1 is SQVTM and CDR2 ANQGSEA. This CDR3 contains 13 residues. The CDR3 DNA reads TGCAGCGTTGAATCGACTTTATACAATGAGCAGTTCTTC. Translation: CSVESTLYNEQFF.

This chain joins TRBV19 and TRBJ2-6, with D uncertain. The V and J ends lost 5 bases and 0 bases respectively, with 5 bases between them. The germline V gene encodes CDR1 LNHDA and CDR2 SQIVND (reference sequence). The CDR3 has 14 amino acids. This CDR3 is CASSLNSGANVLTF. CDR3 bases: TGTGCCAGTAGTTTAAACTCTGGGGCCAACGTCCTGACTTTC.

This clone was detected only a few times. V and J are TRBV7-2 and TRBJ2-7; TRBD2 matches 12 bases. The germline V gene has CDR1 SGHTA and CDR2 FQGNSA. The CDR3 runs to 14 residues. The trim removed 5 bases at V and 10 bases at J, leaving 9 bases unmatched. As DNA, the CDR3 is TGTGCCAGCAGCAAGATTCGGACTAGCGGGAACCAGTACTTC. This codes for CASSKIRTSGNQYF.

The CDR3 region has the DNA TGTGCCAGCAGTGCGCCAGGACAGGGATCGGATGAGCAGTTCTTC. Its translation is CASSAPGQGSDEQFF. The chain uses TRBV28 and TRBJ2-1; 8 nucleotides match TRBD1. The V and J ends lost 5 bases and 8 bases, in that order; junction bases with no gene match: 11. The CDR3 spans 15 residues. The germline V gene encodes CDR1 MDHEN and CDR2 SYDVKM. The variable domain in full, with the rest retrieved from reference TRBV28 and TRBJ2-1, is DVKVTQSSRYLVKRTGEKVFLECVQDMDHENMFWYRQDPGLGLRLIYFSYDVKMKEKGDIPEGYSVSREKKERFSLILESASTNQTSMYLCASSAPGQGSDEQFFGPGTRLTVL.